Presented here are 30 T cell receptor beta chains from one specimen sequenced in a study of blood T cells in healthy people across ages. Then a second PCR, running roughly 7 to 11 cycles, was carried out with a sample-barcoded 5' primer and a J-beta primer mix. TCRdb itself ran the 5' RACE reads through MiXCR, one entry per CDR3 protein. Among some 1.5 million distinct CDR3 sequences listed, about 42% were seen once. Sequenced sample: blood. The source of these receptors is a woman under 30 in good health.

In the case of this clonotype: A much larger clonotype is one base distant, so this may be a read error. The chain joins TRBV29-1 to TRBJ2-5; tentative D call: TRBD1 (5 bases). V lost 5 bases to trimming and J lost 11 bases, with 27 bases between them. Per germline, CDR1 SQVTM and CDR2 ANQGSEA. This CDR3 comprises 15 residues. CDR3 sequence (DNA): TGCAGCGTTCGTCTGTTGGCGGTAAAAGGGGATGAGCAGTACTTC. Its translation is CSVRLLAVKGDEQYF.

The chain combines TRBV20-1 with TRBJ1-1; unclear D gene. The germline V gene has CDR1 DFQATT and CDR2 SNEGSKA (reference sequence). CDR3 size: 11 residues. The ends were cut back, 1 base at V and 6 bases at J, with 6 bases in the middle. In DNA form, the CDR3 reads TGCAGTGCTAGAGTGGTCTCTGAAGCTTTCTTT. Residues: CSARVVSEAFF.

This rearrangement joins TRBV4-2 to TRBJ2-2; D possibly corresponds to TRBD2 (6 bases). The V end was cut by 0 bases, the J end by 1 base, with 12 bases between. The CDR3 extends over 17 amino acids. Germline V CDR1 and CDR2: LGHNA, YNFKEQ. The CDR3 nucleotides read TGTGCCAGCAGCCAAGATTCTCTAGCGTGGAACACCGGGGAGCTGTTTTTT. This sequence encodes CASSQDSLAWNTGELFF.

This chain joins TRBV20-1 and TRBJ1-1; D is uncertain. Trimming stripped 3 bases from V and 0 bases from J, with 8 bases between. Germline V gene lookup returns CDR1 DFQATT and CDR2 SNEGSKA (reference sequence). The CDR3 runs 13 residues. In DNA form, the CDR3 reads TGCAGTGCTAGTAGGCATATGAACACTGAAGCTTTCTTT. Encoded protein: CSASRHMNTEAFF.

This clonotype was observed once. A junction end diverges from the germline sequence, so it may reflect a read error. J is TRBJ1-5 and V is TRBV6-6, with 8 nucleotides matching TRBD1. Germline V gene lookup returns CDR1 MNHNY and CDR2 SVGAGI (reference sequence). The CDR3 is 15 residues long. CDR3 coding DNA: TGTACCAGCAGTTCCCAACAGGGGGTGGCTCAGCCCCAGCATTTT. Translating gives CTSSSQQGVAQPQHF.

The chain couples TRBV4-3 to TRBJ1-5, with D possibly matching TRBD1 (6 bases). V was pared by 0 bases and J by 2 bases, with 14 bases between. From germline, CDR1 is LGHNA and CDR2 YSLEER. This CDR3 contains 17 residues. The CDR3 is CASSQDLWGHGNQPQHF. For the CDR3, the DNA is TGCGCCAGCAGCCAAGATCTTTGGGGACACGGCAATCAGCCCCAGCATTTT.

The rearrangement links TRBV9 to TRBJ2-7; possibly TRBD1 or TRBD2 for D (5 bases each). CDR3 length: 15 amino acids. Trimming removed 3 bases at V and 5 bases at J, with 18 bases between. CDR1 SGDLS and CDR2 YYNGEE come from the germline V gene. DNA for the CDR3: TGTGCCAGCAGCGCCTTAATAGGGGACCCTAACGAGCAGTACTTC. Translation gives CASSALIGDPNEQYF.

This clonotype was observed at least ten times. In DNA, the CDR3 is TGTGCCAGCAGCTTCCCGGGACAGACGGCCTACGAGCAGTACTTC. It translates to CASSFPGQTAYEQYF. This chain uses TRBV5-6 with TRBJ2-7; 7 positions match TRBD1. The CDR3 has 15 amino acids. Trimming cost V 2 bases and J 2 bases; bases outside gene matches: 7. The germline V gene encodes CDR1 SGHDT and CDR2 YYEEEE.

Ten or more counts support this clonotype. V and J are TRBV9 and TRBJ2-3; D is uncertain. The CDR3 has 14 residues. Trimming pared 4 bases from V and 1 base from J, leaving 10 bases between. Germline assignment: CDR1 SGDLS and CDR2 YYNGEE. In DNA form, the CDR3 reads TGTGCCAGCAGCCCCGACTCGGGCACAGATACGCAGTATTTT. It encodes CASSPDSGTDTQYF.

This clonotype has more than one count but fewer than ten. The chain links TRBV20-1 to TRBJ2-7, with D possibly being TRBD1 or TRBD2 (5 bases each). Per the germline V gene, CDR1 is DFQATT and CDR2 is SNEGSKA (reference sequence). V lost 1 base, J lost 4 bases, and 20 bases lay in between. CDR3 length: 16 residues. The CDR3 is CSARVGGLGDLYEQYF. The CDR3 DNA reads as TGCAGTGCTAGAGTAGGAGGTCTAGGGGATCTGTACGAGCAGTACTTC.

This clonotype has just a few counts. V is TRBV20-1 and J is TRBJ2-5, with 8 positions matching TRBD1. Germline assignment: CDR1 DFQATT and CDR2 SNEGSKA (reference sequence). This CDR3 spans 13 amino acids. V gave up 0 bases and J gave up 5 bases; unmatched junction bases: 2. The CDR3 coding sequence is TGCAGTGCTAGAGATCGACAGGGGGAGACCCAGTACTTC. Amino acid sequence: CSARDRQGETQYF.

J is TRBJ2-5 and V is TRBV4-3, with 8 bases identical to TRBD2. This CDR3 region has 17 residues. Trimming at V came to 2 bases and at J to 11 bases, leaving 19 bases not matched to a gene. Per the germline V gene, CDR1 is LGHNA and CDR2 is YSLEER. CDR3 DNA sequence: TGCGCCAGCAGCCAACAATTCGGGGGGGCCATGTACAATGAGCAGTACTTC. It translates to CASSQQFGGAMYNEQYF.

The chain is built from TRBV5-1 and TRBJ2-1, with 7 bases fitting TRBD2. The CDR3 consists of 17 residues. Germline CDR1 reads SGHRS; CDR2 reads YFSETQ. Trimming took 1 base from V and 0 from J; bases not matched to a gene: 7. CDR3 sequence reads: CASSLIGTMSSYNEQFF. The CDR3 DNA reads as TGCGCCAGCAGCTTGATCGGGACTATGAGCTCCTACAATGAGCAGTTCTTC.

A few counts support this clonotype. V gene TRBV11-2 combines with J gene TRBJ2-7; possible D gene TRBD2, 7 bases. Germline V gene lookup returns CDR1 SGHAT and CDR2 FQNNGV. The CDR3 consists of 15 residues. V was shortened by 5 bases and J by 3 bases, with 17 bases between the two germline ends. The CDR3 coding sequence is TGTGCCAGCAGCCCCCTCCGGGGGGCTGTCTACGAGCAGTACTTC. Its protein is CASSPLRGAVYEQYF.

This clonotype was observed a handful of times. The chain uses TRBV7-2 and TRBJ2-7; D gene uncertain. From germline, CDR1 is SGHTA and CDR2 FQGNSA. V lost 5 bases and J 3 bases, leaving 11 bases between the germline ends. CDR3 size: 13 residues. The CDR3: CASSMSAVYEQYF. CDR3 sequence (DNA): TGTGCCAGCAGCATGTCGGCCGTCTACGAGCAGTACTTC.

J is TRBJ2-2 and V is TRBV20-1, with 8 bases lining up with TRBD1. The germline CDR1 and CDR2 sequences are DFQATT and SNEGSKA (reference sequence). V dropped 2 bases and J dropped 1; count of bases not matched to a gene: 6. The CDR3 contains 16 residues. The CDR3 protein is CSARRQGAGNTGELFF. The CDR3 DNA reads TGCAGTGCTAGAAGGCAGGGGGCGGGGAACACCGGGGAGCTGTTTTTT.

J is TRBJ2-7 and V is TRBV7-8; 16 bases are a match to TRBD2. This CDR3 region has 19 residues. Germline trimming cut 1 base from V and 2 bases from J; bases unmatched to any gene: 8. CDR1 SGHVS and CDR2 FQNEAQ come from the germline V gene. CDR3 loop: CASSLVGGTSGRAAYEQYF. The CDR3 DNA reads TGTGCCAGCAGCTTAGTTGGCGGGACTAGCGGGAGGGCCGCCTACGAGCAGTACTTC.

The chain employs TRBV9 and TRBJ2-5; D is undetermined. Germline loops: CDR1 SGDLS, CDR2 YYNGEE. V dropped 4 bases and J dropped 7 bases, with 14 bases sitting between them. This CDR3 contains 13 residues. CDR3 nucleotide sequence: TGTGCCAGCAGCCTAAACTGGGAAGCGACCCAGTACTTC. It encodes CASSLNWEATQYF.

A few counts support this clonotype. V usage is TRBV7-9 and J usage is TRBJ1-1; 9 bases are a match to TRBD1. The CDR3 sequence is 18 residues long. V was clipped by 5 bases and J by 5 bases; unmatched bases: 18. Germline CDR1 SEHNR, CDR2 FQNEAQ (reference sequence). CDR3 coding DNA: TGTGCCAGCAGCCCCTTGGGAAACAGGGGGCGGTCGAGGACTGAAGCTTTCTTT. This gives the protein CASSPLGNRGRSRTEAFF. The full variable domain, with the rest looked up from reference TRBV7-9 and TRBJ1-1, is DTGVSQNPRHKITKRGQNVTFRCDPISEHNRLYWYRQTLGQGPEFLTYFQNEAQLEKSRLLSDRFSAERPKGSFSTLEIQRTEQGDSAMYLCASSPLGNRGRSRTEAFFGQGTRLTVV.

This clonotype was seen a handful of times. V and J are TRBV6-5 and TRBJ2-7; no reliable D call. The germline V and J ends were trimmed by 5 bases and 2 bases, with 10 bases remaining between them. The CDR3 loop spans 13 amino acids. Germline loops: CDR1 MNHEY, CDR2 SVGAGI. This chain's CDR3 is CASSDTPTYEQYF. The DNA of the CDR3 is TGTGCCAGCAGTGATACTCCTACCTACGAGCAGTACTTC.

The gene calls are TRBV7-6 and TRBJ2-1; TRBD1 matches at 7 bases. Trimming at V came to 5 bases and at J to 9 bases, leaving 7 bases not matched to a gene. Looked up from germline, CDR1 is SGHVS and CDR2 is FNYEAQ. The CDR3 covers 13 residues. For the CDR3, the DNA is TGTGCCAGCAGCCCGGACAGGAACGGTGAGCAGTTCTTC. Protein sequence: CASSPDRNGEQFF. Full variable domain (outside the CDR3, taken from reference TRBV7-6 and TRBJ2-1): GAGVSQSPRYKVTKRGQDVALRCDPISGHVSLYWYRQALGQGPEFLTYFNYEAQQDKSGLPNDRFSAERPEGSISTLTIQRTEQRDSAMYRCASSPDRNGEQFFGPGTRLTVL.

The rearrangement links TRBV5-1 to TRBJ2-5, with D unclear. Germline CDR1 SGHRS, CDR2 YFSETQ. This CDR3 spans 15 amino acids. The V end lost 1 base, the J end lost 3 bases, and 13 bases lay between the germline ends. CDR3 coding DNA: TGCGCCAGCAGCTTGACCTCCAGATTCGAAGAGACCCAGTACTTC. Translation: CASSLTSRFEETQYF. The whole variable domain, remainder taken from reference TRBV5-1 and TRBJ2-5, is KAGVTQTPRYLIKTRGQQVTLSCSPISGHRSVSWYQQTPGQGLQFLFEYFSETQRNKGNFPGRFSGRQFSNSRSEMNVSTLELGDSALYLCASSLTSRFEETQYFGPGTRLLVL.

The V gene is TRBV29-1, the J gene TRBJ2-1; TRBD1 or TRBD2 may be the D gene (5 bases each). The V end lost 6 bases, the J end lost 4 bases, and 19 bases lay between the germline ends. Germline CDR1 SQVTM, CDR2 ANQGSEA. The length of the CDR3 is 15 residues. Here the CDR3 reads CSVRGSAVGYNEQFF. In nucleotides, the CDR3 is TGCAGCGTGAGGGGAAGCGCGGTCGGGTACAATGAGCAGTTCTTC.

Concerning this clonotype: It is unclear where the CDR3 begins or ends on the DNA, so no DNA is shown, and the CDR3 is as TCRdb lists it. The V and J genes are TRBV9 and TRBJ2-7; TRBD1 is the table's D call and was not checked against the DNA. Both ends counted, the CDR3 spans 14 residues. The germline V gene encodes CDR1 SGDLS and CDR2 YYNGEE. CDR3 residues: CASSVGGGTYERYF.

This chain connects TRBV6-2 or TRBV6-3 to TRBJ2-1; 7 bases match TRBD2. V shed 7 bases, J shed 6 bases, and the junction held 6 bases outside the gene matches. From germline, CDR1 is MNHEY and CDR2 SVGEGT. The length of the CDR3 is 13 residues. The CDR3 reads CASTLSGSNEQFF. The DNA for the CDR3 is TGTGCCAGCACCCTTAGCGGGTCCAATGAGCAGTTCTTC.

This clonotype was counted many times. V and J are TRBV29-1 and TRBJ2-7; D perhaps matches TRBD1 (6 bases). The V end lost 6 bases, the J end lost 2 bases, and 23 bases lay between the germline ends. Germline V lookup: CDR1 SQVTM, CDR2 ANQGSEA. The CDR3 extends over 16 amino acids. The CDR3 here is CSVGGLVSAGAYEQYF. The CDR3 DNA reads TGCAGCGTCGGAGGTCTTGTTTCTGCAGGGGCCTACGAGCAGTACTTC.

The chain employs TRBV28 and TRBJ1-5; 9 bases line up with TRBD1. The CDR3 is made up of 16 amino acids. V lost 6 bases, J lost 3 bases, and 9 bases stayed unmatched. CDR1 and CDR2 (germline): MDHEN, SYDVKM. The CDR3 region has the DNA TGTGCCAGCAGAGGGATGGGACAGGGCTACAATCAGCCCCAGCATTTT. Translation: CASRGMGQGYNQPQHF.

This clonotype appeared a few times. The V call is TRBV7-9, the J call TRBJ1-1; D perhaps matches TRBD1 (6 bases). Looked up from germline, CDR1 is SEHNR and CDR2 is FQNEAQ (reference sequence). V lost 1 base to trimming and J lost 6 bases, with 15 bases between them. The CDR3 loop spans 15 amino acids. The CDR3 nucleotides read TGTGCCAGCAGCTTAGAGGCAGGGGAACCCTCTGAAGCTTTCTTT. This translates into CASSLEAGEPSEAFF. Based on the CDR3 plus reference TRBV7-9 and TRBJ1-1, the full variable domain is DTGVSQNPRHKITKRGQNVTFRCDPISEHNRLYWYRQTLGQGPEFLTYFQNEAQLEKSRLLSDRFSAERPKGSFSTLEIQRTEQGDSAMYLCASSLEAGEPSEAFFGQGTRLTVV.

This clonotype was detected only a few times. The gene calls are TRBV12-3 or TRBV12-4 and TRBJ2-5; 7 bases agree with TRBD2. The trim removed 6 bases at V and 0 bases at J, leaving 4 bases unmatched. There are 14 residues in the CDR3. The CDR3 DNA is TGTGCCAGCAGGGGGAGGGAATACCAAGAGACCCAGTACTTC. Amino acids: CASRGREYQETQYF.

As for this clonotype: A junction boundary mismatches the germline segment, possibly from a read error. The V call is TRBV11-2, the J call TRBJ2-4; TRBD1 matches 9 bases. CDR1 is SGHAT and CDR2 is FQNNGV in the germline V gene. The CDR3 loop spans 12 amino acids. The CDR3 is CASSLGGTGFSF. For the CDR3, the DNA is TGTGCCAGCAGCCTGGGCGGGACAGGGTTTTCCTTC.